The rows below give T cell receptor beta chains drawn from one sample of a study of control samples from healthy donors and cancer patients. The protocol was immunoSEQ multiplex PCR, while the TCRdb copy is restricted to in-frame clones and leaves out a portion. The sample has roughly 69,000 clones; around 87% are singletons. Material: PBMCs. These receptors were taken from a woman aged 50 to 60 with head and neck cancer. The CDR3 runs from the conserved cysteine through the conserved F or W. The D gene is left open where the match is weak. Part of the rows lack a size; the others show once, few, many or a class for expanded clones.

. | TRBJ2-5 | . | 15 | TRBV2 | CASSAHQGNQETQYF | TGTGCCAGCAGTGCACACCAGGGGAACCAAGAGACCCAGTACTTC
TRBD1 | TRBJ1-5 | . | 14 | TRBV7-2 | CASSGDRWGQPQHF | TGTGCCAGCAGCGGGGACAGGTGGGGTCAGCCCCAGCATTTT
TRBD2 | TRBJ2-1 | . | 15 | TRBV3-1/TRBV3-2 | CASSLRGDPYNEQFF | TGTGCCAGCAGCCTGCGGGGGGATCCCTACAATGAGCAGTTCTTC
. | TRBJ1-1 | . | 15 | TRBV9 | CASSVDQRPNFEAFF | TGTGCCAGCAGCGTGGACCAACGACCCAACTTTGAAGCTTTCTTT
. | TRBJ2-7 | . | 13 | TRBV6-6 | CASRAQGDYEQYF | TGTGCCAGCAGGGCACAGGGCGACTACGAGCAGTACTTC
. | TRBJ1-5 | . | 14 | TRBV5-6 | CASSLPGDNQPQHF | TGTGCCAGCAGCTTGCCAGGGGACAATCAGCCCCAGCATTTT
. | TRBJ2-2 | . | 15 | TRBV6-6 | CASSPSNTNTGELFF | TGTGCCAGCAGTCCGTCCAACACGAACACCGGGGAGCTGTTTTTT
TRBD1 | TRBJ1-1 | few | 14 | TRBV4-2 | CASSLLPGQGIAFF | TGTGCCAGCAGCCTCTTACCGGGACAGGGCATTGCTTTCTTT
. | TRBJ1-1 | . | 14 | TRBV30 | CAWSVGNMNTEAFF | TGTGCCTGGAGTGTCGGAAATATGAACACTGAAGCTTTCTTT
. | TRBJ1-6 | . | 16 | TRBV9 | CASSVGATAYNSPLHF | TGTGCCAGCAGCGTAGGGGCGACAGCCTATAATTCACCCCTCCACTTT
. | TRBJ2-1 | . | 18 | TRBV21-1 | CASSKGGWNLARDNEQFF | TGTGCCAGCAGCAAAGGCGGCTGGAACTTAGCTCGGGACAATGAGCAGTTCTTC